The 24 T cell receptor beta chains in this list originate from one sample, sequenced in a study of OX40 agonist ivuxolimab in advanced cancers. Libraries were made using the immunoSEQ multiplex PCR assay. TCRdb carries this immuneACCESS record with in-frame sequences only. Its versions omit some clonotypes, under half of them owing to an unresolved V gene in the studies checked, with the rest unexplained. The sample profile shows 70,000 to 85,000 clones; 65% to 90% of them were found once. The top ten constitute 1.1% of the sample. This specimen was CD4+ or CD8+ T cells sorted from blood, taken in a trial of the OX40 agonist ivuxolimab. Receptors were obtained from an adult with an advanced solid tumor such as melanoma, head and neck, liver or kidney cancer.

The chain combines TRBV5-5 with TRBJ2-7; no definite D call. Germline CDR1 reads SGHKS; CDR2 reads YYEKEE (reference sequence). The CDR3 extends over 15 amino acids. Trimming shortened V by 2 bases and J by 3 bases, and 15 bases separated the two germline ends. As DNA, the CDR3 is TGTGCCAGCAGCTTTGGGGTTCCCCCCCTCTACGAGCAGTACTTC. Encoded protein: CASSFGVPPLYEQYF.

The V gene is TRBV19, the J gene TRBJ1-2; TRBD1 aligns across 7 bases. Trimming took 4 bases from V and 6 from J; bases not matched to a gene: 8. In germline, CDR1 is LNHDA, CDR2 SQIVND (reference sequence). The CDR3 extends over 14 amino acids. The CDR3, as DNA: TGTGCCAGTAGTAGGGGAGACAGGGAGGATGGCTACACCTTC. Its translation is CASSRGDREDGYTF.

The chain couples TRBV5-1 to TRBJ1-2; 7 bases are a match to TRBD1. The trim removed 1 base at V and 8 bases at J, leaving 5 bases unmatched. This CDR3 spans 13 amino acids. CDR1 SGHRS and CDR2 YFSETQ come from the germline V gene. The CDR3 DNA reads TGCGCCAGCAGCTTGAGGGGGCAGAGAGGCTACACCTTC. Translation gives CASSLRGQRGYTF.

The chain uses TRBV6-5 and TRBJ2-7; TRBD1 aligns across 8 bases. Trimming took 0 bases from V and 7 from J; bases not matched to a gene: 11. The CDR3 totals 16 residues. Per germline, CDR1 MNHEY and CDR2 SVGAGI. In nucleotides, the CDR3 is TGTGCCAGCAGTTACTCGGTAGGGACAGGCCATTTGGAGCAGTACTTC. Protein sequence: CASSYSVGTGHLEQYF.

This chain links TRBV19 with TRBJ1-2; unclear D gene. The CDR3 has 12 residues. Per the germline V gene, CDR1 is LNHDA and CDR2 is SQIVND (reference sequence). Trimming took 4 bases from V and 8 from J, leaving 11 bases between them. In nucleotides, the CDR3 is TGTGCCAGTAGTAATTTCGTCGAAGGCTACACCTTC. Its translation: CASSNFVEGYTF. Full variable domain (remainder filled in from reference TRBV19 and TRBJ1-2): DGGITQSPKYLFRKEGQNVTLSCEQNLNHDAMYWYRQDPGQGLRLIYYSQIVNDFQKGDIAEGYSVSREKKESFPLTVTSAQKNPTAFYLCASSNFVEGYTFGSGTRLTVV.

The chain is built from TRBV2 and TRBJ2-5; 8 bases map to TRBD1. Germline V lookup: CDR1 SNHLY, CDR2 FYNNEI. This CDR3 region has 13 residues. V lost 10 bases and J lost 5; bases outside the gene matches: 9. CDR3 coding DNA: TGTGCCACCCTGACAGGGGTTGGGGAGACCCAGTACTTC. Protein sequence: CATLTGVGETQYF.

This sequence joins TRBV2 and TRBJ1-2, with 7 bases matching TRBD1. The V and J ends lost 6 bases and 8 bases, in that order; junction bases with no gene match: 15. The germline V gene has CDR1 SNHLY and CDR2 FYNNEI. This CDR3 spans 15 amino acids. CDR3 region: CASSRVRGGGDGYTF. The CDR3 bases are TGTGCCAGCAGCCGCGTCAGGGGAGGGGGCGACGGCTACACCTTC.

The chain couples TRBV29-1 to TRBJ2-5; D is perhaps TRBD1 (6 bases). CDR1 and CDR2 from the germline V gene are SQVTM and ANQGSEA. This CDR3 is built from 12 residues. Deletions cut 3 bases from V and 4 bases from J, with 9 bases between. CDR3 region: CSVDAGVETQYF. Here the CDR3 DNA reads TGCAGCGTTGATGCAGGGGTAGAGACCCAGTACTTC.

This clone showed up many times. The chain uses TRBV19 and TRBJ2-2, with 8 bases identical to TRBD1. Germline V lookup: CDR1 LNHDA, CDR2 SQIVND (reference sequence). This CDR3 has 14 amino acids. Losses at the gene ends were 1 base for V and 10 bases for J; bases not matched to a gene: 5. The CDR3 sequence: CASSIAAGGEELFF. The CDR3 bases are TGTGCCAGTAGTATAGCGGCAGGGGGCGAGGAGCTGTTTTTT.

This clone was observed a few times. The chain is built from TRBV6-5 and TRBJ2-5, with 12 bases matching TRBD1. The length of the CDR3 is 16 residues. Trimming removed 2 bases from V and 3 bases from J; junction bases left unmatched: 4. Germline CDR1 reads MNHEY; CDR2 reads SVGAGI. The CDR3, as DNA: TGTGCCAGCAGTTACGGGGGGACAGGGGGCGAAGAGACCCAGTACTTC. Protein sequence: CASSYGGTGGEETQYF.

This rearrangement joins TRBV6-6 to TRBJ1-3; the match to TRBD1 covers 9 bases. CDR1 MNHNY and CDR2 SVGAGI come from the germline V gene (reference sequence). Trimming cost V 6 bases and J 3 bases; bases outside gene matches: 6. CDR3 length equals 15 residues. Here the CDR3 DNA reads TGTGCCAGCAGCCAACAGGGGGCTGGTGGAAACACCATATATTTT. As protein: CASSQQGAGGNTIYF.

This clone has only a few counts. The gene calls are TRBV10-1 and TRBJ1-2; 7 nucleotides match TRBD1. J gave up 3 bases and V 7 bases, and 11 bases lay outside the gene matches. CDR3 size: 15 residues. The germline gives CDR1 WNHNN, CDR2 SYGVQD (reference sequence). The CDR3 bases are TGCGCCAGCAACAAGACTCAGGGGGATGACTATGGCTACACCTTC. This sequence encodes CASNKTQGDDYGYTF.

The chain has TRBV7-9 and TRBJ2-2; D could derive from TRBD1 or TRBD2 (6 bases each). Trimming removed 3 bases at V and 7 bases at J, with 12 bases between. CDR1 and CDR2 from the germline V gene are SEHNR and FQNEAQ (reference sequence). The CDR3 covers 14 residues. CDR3 DNA sequence: TGTGCCAGCAGCTTTTCGGGGGCTGGCGGGGAGCTGTTTTTT. Protein product: CASSFSGAGGELFF.

This clone has more than one count but fewer than ten. The rearrangement links TRBV6-1 to TRBJ2-3; maybe TRBD1 (6 bases). The CDR3 runs 16 residues. Germline lookup yields CDR1 MNHNS and CDR2 SASEGT. V lost 1 base and J 9 bases, leaving 20 bases between the germline ends. The CDR3 region has the DNA TGTGCCAGCAGTGAAGTGGGGGCTGTTCCCTCTGGGACGCAGTATTTT. The encoded protein is CASSEVGAVPSGTQYF.

The genes are TRBV6-5 and TRBJ1-2; D gene ambiguous. CDR3 length: 12 residues. Germline values: CDR1 MNHEY, CDR2 SVGAGI. V lost 6 bases and J lost 8, with 13 bases in between. CDR3 nucleotide sequence: TGTGCCAGCAGGACGGCCCGAGGGGGCTACACCTTC. It is translated as CASRTARGGYTF.

This chain uses TRBV18 with TRBJ1-2; unclear D gene. CDR1 is KGHSH and CDR2 is LQKENI in the germline V gene. V gave up 2 bases and J gave up 7 bases, with 17 bases separating them. CDR3 length equals 15 residues. As DNA, the CDR3 is TGTGCCAGCTCACCAGGCCAGGCGCCCGTCTCTGGCTACACCTTC. This codes for CASSPGQAPVSGYTF.

The rearrangement joins TRBV7-6 to TRBJ2-1, with D possibly matching TRBD1 (6 bases). CDR3 size: 13 residues. Germline V gene sequence: CDR1 SGHVS, CDR2 FNYEAQ. The V end was cut by 1 base, the J end by 9 bases, with 10 bases between. CDR3 loop: CASSLGGPGEQFF. The CDR3 DNA follows: TGTGCCAGCAGCTTAGGGGGGCCGGGTGAGCAGTTCTTC.

Only one count was recorded for this clone. The V call is TRBV14, the J call TRBJ1-3; the D gene is possibly TRBD1 (5 bases). The CDR3 consists of 14 residues. The germline V and J ends were trimmed by 2 bases and 2 bases, with 7 bases remaining between them. Germline CDR1 and CDR2: SGHDN and FVKESK. The CDR3 is CASSQQGAGNTIYF. CDR3 DNA: TGTGCCAGCAGCCAACAGGGCGCTGGAAACACCATATATTTT.

This chain connects TRBV28 to TRBJ1-3; 10 positions agree with TRBD1. Germline CDR1 is MDHEN and CDR2 is SYDVKM. The CDR3 is made up of 16 amino acids. The V and J ends lost 7 bases and 6 bases, in that order; junction bases with no gene match: 12. CDR3 sequence reads: CASTLGSTGGQNTIYF. CDR3 sequence (DNA): TGTGCCAGCACCCTGGGGTCGACAGGGGGCCAAAACACCATATATTTT. Based on the CDR3 plus reference TRBV28 and TRBJ1-3, the full variable domain is DVKVTQSSRYLVKRTGEKVFLECVQDMDHENMFWYRQDPGLGLRLIYFSYDVKMKEKGDIPEGYSVSREKKERFSLILESASTNQTSMYLCASTLGSTGGQNTIYFGEGSWLTVV.

The CDR3, as DNA: TGTGCCAGCAGCTTAGGTTGGGACAGGGGAAAAGAAGCTTTCTTT. Translating it yields CASSLGWDRGKEAFF. The chain is built from TRBV7-2 and TRBJ1-1; 10 bases are a match to TRBD1. The junction had 7 bases not matched to a gene; V was cut back by 1 base and J by 8 bases. The CDR3 spans 15 residues. The germline V gene encodes CDR1 SGHTA and CDR2 FQGNSA.

This clone was seen a single time. The chain has TRBV4-1 and TRBJ2-7, with 11 bases fitting TRBD1. Per germline, CDR1 MGHRA and CDR2 YSYEKL. V was clipped by 3 bases and J by 7 bases; unmatched bases: 11. The CDR3 length is 16 residues. The CDR3 protein is CASSHRPRDRGGEQYF. CDR3 nucleotide sequence: TGCGCCAGCAGCCACAGGCCTAGGGACAGGGGGGGGGAGCAGTACTTC.

The chain employs TRBV12-1 and TRBJ1-5; TRBD1 is the table's D call, not checked against the DNA. TRBV12-1 corresponds to a pseudogene. The CDR3 covers 17 residues. The CDR3 loop reads CASSPVSWAGYNQPQHF. The CDR3 DNA reads as TGTGCCAGCAGCCCAGTCAGTTGGGCAGGGTACAATCAGCCCCAGCATTTT.

This chain connects TRBV5-1 to TRBJ1-6, with D tentatively TRBD1 (5 bases). V gave up 3 bases and J gave up 9 bases, with 13 bases separating them. Germline-derived CDR1 and CDR2 are SGHRS and YFSETQ. The CDR3 is made up of 14 amino acids. The CDR3 sequence is CASSSGTSSSPLHF. The CDR3 nucleotides are TGCGCCAGCAGCTCCGGGACCTCCAGTTCACCCCTCCACTTT.

This clone was seen just once. Relative to the germline gene, one junction end is altered; a read error may explain this. V is TRBV7-9 and J is TRBJ2-2; D is undetermined. Germline CDR1 reads SEHNR; CDR2 reads FQNEAQ (reference sequence). The CDR3 runs to 14 residues. The CDR3 coding sequence is TGTGCCAGCGGCTTAGACCAGAACACCGGGGAGCTGTTTTTT. This sequence encodes CASGLDQNTGELFF.